This TCR beta chain is drawn from a study of shared clonotypes between healthy human individuals. Only in-frame clones appear in the TCRdb table, and some are missing; sequencing was by immunoSEQ multiplex PCR. The data hold over a million clones, with 75% observed a single time. From germline, CDR1 is SGHRS and CDR2 YFSETQ. This CDR3 region has 15 residues. V trimming: 0 bases; J trimming: 2 bases; junction bases outside the gene matches: 1. To note about this clone: Other nucleotide sequences in the sample specify the same CDR3.

Material: memory CD4+ T cells sorted from blood. The sample's subset: CD45RA-negative fraction. This rearrangement joins TRBV5-1 to TRBJ2-1; 8 bases match TRBD1. The receptor was derived from a man aged 18 to 29 in good health. The CDR3 protein is CASSLGTGPYNEQFF. The CDR3 nucleotides read TGCGCCAGCAGCTTGGGGACAGGGCCCTACAATGAGCAGTTCTTC.